This T cell receptor beta chain was retrieved from a study of beta chain features in type 1 diabetes. Overall study context: Cells sorted and examined across all samples totaled 85 million to 110 million.

Isolated RNA was reverse transcribed in full, so expressed TCRB transcripts were sequenced. The protocol was immunoSEQ multiplex PCR, while the TCRdb copy is restricted to in-frame clones and leaves out a portion. Of more than 60,000 clones listed, 59% were seen once; the top ten hold about 2.2%. One heparinised draw of blood, averaging roughly 120 mL, came from each donor. Details on this clone: What it binds is not known.

V shed 4 bases and J 2 bases; nucleotides not matched to a gene: 6. The CDR3 totals 15 residues. In germline, CDR1 is MGHRA, CDR2 YSYEKL. Study-level points and caveats: Moderate yet significant TCRB CDR3 shortening was seen in Type 1 diabetes patients in all four CD4+ subsets. Because the template was cDNA, high-expressing cells might be over-represented.

This rearrangement joins TRBV4-1 to TRBJ2-7; the match to TRBD1 covers 9 bases. Specimen: Tregs from blood. This clonotype was obtained from a young woman in good health. DNA of the CDR3: TGCGCCAGCAGCCGCCCGGGACAGGGAACCTACGAGCAGTACTTC. Protein product: CASSRPGQGTYEQYF.